This is a list of T cell receptor beta chains from one sample in a study of CD8+CD57+ T cells in acquired aplastic anemia. MiXCR was run by TCRdb on the reads, yielding one entry per CDR3 protein. The table shows about 80,000 distinct CDR3 sequences, with more than 40% occurring only once. Material for sequencing was sorted CD4+, CD8+, or CD8+CD57+ T cells (not recorded which) from PBMCs. Receptor source: a human donor in good health, serving as a control. Each CDR3 is given with its conserved first and last residue. The D gene is left open where the match is weak. Clone size, where shown, is once, few, many, or a class for clones that have expanded.

CDR3nt	CDR3aa	abundance	v_gene	d_gene	j_gene
TGTGCCAGCAGCATGGCCGGGGAGCTGTTTTTT	CASSMAGELFF	many	TRBV9	NA	TRBJ2-2
TGCAGTGCTAGAGATTCTTGGACAGTTGACTCCTACAATGAGCAGTTCTTC	CSARDSWTVDSYNEQFF	few	TRBV20-1	NA	TRBJ2-1
TGTGCCAGCAGTGAAGACCCAGGTGGCTACACCTTC	CASSEDPGGYTF	NA	TRBV2	NA	TRBJ1-2
TGTGCCAGTACAATGACAGGGTCAATTAGCAATCAGCCCCAGCATTTT	CASTMTGSISNQPQHF	many	TRBV19	TRBD1	TRBJ1-5
TGTGCCAGCAGCCCCCTTTCGGGACAGGAGGGGACTGAAGCTTTCTTT	CASSPLSGQEGTEAFF	few	TRBV6-1	TRBD1	TRBJ1-1
TGTGCCAGCAGCTTGTCAAGGGTTGCGGAGACCCAGTACTTC	CASSLSRVAETQYF	NA	TRBV5-4	NA	TRBJ2-5
TGTGCCAGCAGCCCTACAGGGGACACTGAAGCTTTCTTT	CASSPTGDTEAFF	NA	TRBV7-9	TRBD1	TRBJ1-1
TGCGCCAGCAGTGAAGCAGACGGTTCCCACGAGCAGTACTTC	CASSEADGSHEQYF	NA	TRBV5-1	NA	TRBJ2-7
TGCAGTGCGAGTAGCGTTTACAATGAGCAGTTCTTC	CSASSVYNEQFF	many	TRBV20-1	NA	TRBJ2-1
TGTGCCAGCAATATCCCCAACTTTAACTATGGCTACACCTTC	CASNIPNFNYGYTF	many	TRBV27	NA	TRBJ1-2
TGTGCCACCAGCAGCCCGGGACAGGGGCTGAACACTGAAGCTTTCTTT	CATSSPGQGLNTEAFF	NA	TRBV15	TRBD1	TRBJ1-1
TGTGCCGGTAGTCCTTCAGACCCGGGGAATTCACCCCTCCACTTT	CAGSPSDPGNSPLHF	NA	TRBV19	NA	TRBJ1-6
TGTGCTAGTGGTTTGGTATCGGGTGCGGGAAGACAAGAGACCCAGTACTTC	CASGLVSGAGRQETQYF	NA	TRBV12-5	NA	TRBJ2-5
TGTGCCAGTAGTATGGCCAGGGGGAGCACAGATACGCAGTATTTT	CASSMARGSTDTQYF	NA	TRBV19	TRBD1	TRBJ2-3
TGTGCCATCAGTGAAAGCGGGGAGTCCCAAGAGACCCAGTACTTC	CAISESGESQETQYF	few	TRBV10-3	TRBD2	TRBJ2-5
TGCGCCAGCAGCCAGAAACAGGGCTGGGGCTACACCTTC	CASSQKQGWGYTF	many	TRBV4-1	NA	TRBJ1-2
TGTGCCAGCGCCGGCAGTACGAACACTGAAGCTTTCTTT	CASAGSTNTEAFF	NA	TRBV25-1	NA	TRBJ1-1
TGTGCCAGCAGTTTTGCTGGGGACGGCTACACCTTC	CASSFAGDGYTF	many	TRBV12-3/TRBV12-4	NA	TRBJ1-2